These T cell receptor beta chains were read from a single sample in a study of blood T cells in healthy people across ages. TCRdb re-derived calls from the 5' RACE reads in MiXCR, one entry per CDR3 protein. The table has 700,000 to 950,000 distinct CDR3 sequences, over 45% seen once. Input material: blood. These TCRs come from a man aged 25 to 40 in good health. Both conserved end residues are part of each CDR3. A D gene is named only where the DNA matches it firmly. The size field is filled for only some rows; it gives once, few, many or a size class.

j_gene | v_gene | d_gene | abundance | CDR3nt | CDR3aa
TRBJ1-1 | TRBV5-1 | - | few | TGCGCCAGCAGCGGCGGGGAGGGGATGAACACTGAAGCTTTCTTT | CASSGGEGMNTEAFF
TRBJ2-7 | TRBV20-1 | - | - | TGCAGTGCTAAGCACAGGGTGTTGGACGAGCAGTACTTC | CSAKHRVLDEQYF
TRBJ1-2 | TRBV7-9 | - | once | TGTGCCAGCAGCCCCCGACAGGCTATCTATGGCTACACCTTC | CASSPRQAIYGYTF
TRBJ2-3 | TRBV4-3 | - | - | TGCGCCAGCAGCCACCGAGAAGCAGATACGCAGTATTTT | CASSHREADTQYF
TRBJ1-5 | TRBV6-5 | - | - | TGTGCCAGCAGTTACTCGAAGTCTGGCAGGGTTAATCAGCCCCAGCATTTT | CASSYSKSGRVNQPQHF
TRBJ2-5 | TRBV10-3 | - | - | TGTGCCATCAGTGATAGCAGGCAAGAGACCCAGTACTTC | CAISDSRQETQYF
TRBJ2-1 | TRBV28 | - | - | TGTGCCAGCACTCCGGGACAAATTCACCCCATGAGCTCCTACAATGAGCAGTTCTTC | CASTPGQIHPMSSYNEQFF
TRBJ2-1 | TRBV4-3 | TRBD2 | - | TGCGCCAGCAGCGTACAACTAGCGGACCACAATGAGCAGTTCTTC | CASSVQLADHNEQFF
TRBJ2-3 | TRBV15 | - | - | TGTGCCCCCTTCACAGATACGCAGTATTTT | CAPFTDTQYF
TRBJ2-5 | TRBV5-1 | TRBD2 | - | TGCGCCAGCAGCTTGATGACTAGCGGGATTCAAGAGACCCAGTACTTC | CASSLMTSGIQETQYF
TRBJ1-2 | TRBV20-1 | TRBD1 | - | TGCAGTGCTAGAGGACAGGGTCTGAACTATGGCTACACCTTC | CSARGQGLNYGYTF
TRBJ1-4 | TRBV7-9 | - | - | TGTGCCAGCAGCTTGGGCCCAAGGAGGGGAACTAATGAAAAACTGTTTTTT | CASSLGPRRGTNEKLFF
TRBJ1-1 | TRBV7-2 | - | - | TGTGCCAGCAGCTTAGAGGGGGGGATCACTGAAGCTTTCTTT | CASSLEGGITEAFF
TRBJ2-7 | TRBV6-2/TRBV6-3 | TRBD1 | few | TGTGCCAGCAGGGACAGGGCAACCTACGAGCAGTACTTC | CASRDRATYEQYF
TRBJ1-1 | TRBV25-1 | - | - | TGTGCCAGCAGTGTCAGGGGTGAAGCTTTCTTT | CASSVRGEAFF
TRBJ1-2 | TRBV4-3 | - | - | TGCGCCAGCAGCCAAGAGGACAGATATGGCTACACCTTC | CASSQEDRYGYTF
TRBJ2-7 | TRBV29-1 | TRBD2 | few | TGCAGCGTTGAAGTGGGGGAGCGGGGGGCCCGAAACGAGCAGTACTTC | CSVEVGERGARNEQYF
TRBJ2-1 | TRBV7-6 | TRBD2 | few | TGTGCCAGCAGCTTGCGGGAGCAGTCCTACAATGAGCAGTTCTTC | CASSLREQSYNEQFF
TRBJ2-1 | TRBV4-3 | - | - | TGCGCCAGCAGCCAAGCAGCCTCCGTCGATGAGCAGTTCTTC | CASSQAASVDEQFF
TRBJ1-1 | TRBV20-1 | - | - | TGCAGTGCTGATCCGGGACATATGAACACTGAAGCTTTCTTT | CSADPGHMNTEAFF
TRBJ2-5 | TRBV4-1 | - | - | TGCGCCAGCAGCCAGACCCTACTTGGCGGGGTTCAAGAGACCCAGTACTTC | CASSQTLLGGVQETQYF
TRBJ1-2 | TRBV29-1 | TRBD1 | - | TGCGGCGGGGGAACAGGGGAGCGTGGCTACACCTTC | CGGGTGERGYTF
TRBJ2-1 | TRBV20-1 | TRBD2 | few | TGCAGTGTCCCACCAATCGGTGGGACTAGCGGGGCCAATGAGCAGTTCTTC | CSVPPIGGTSGANEQFF
TRBJ2-1 | TRBV7-2 | TRBD2 | - | TGTGCCAGCAGCTCAACCGGGACTAGCGCCTTATACTACAATGAGCAGTTCTTC | CASSSTGTSALYYNEQFF
TRBJ1-5 | TRBV10-2 | - | - | TGCGCCAGCAGTGAGTCGGGGGAGCCCCAGCATTTT | CASSESGEPQHF
TRBJ2-6 | TRBV6-2/TRBV6-3 | - | - | TGTGCCAGCAGTTACGCTAGCTTTAGCTCTGGGGCCAACGTCCTGACTTTC | CASSYASFSSGANVLTF
TRBJ2-5 | TRBV18 | TRBD2 | - | TGTGCCAGCTCACCTGCCTCCCGAGCGGGAGGCGAGACCCAGTACTTC | CASSPASRAGGETQYF
TRBJ1-4 | TRBV14 | - | few | TGTGCCAGCAGCTCCGGGGGAGGTTGGGAAAAACTGTTTTTT | CASSSGGGWEKLFF
TRBJ2-5 | TRBV7-9 | - | - | TGTGCCAGCAGCCTCCGACCGGGACCCCGCCAAGAGACCCAGTACTTC | CASSLRPGPRQETQYF
TRBJ2-5 | TRBV18 | - | - | TGTGCCAGCTCACAGGGCTTCGGGGAGACCCAGTACTTC | CASSQGFGETQYF
TRBJ2-1 | TRBV2 | - | few | TGTGCCAGCAGTGACGGCTACAGATACAATGAGCAGTTCTTC | CASSDGYRYNEQFF
TRBJ2-7 | TRBV4-3 | TRBD2 | - | TGCGCCAGCAGCCAAGAATGGGCCGGGACTAGCAGCTACGAGCAGTACTTC | CASSQEWAGTSSYEQYF
TRBJ2-3 | TRBV5-4 | - | - | TGTGCCAGCAGCTTGGACAGGGGAGGAACAGATACGCAGTATTTT | CASSLDRGGTDTQYF
TRBJ2-1 | TRBV29-1 | TRBD2 | - | TGCAGCGCGCCCGGTAGCGGGAACGTACTGGGTGAGCAGTTCTTC | CSAPGSGNVLGEQFF
TRBJ2-5 | TRBV5-1 | - | - | TGCGCCAGCAGCGGGTCCTTGGGAGAGACCCAGTACTTC | CASSGSLGETQYF
TRBJ2-1 | TRBV20-1 | TRBD2 | few | TGCAGTGCTATTAGCGGGAGCTCCTACAATGAGCAGTTCTTC | CSAISGSSYNEQFF
TRBJ2-7 | TRBV7-9 | TRBD1 | few | TGTGCCAGCAGCTTAGCGGGACAGGGGAGGCACGAGCAGTACTTC | CASSLAGQGRHEQYF
TRBJ2-1 | TRBV12-3/TRBV12-4 | - | - | TGTGCCAGCAGTTTAGTTTCGGGGGGCCTCAATGAGCAGTTCTTC | CASSLVSGGLNEQFF
TRBJ2-1 | TRBV7-3 | - | - | TGTGCCAGCAGCTTAAACGGGGATTTGAATGAGCAGTTCTTC | CASSLNGDLNEQFF
TRBJ2-7 | TRBV5-1 | - | few | TGCGCCAGCAGCACCGACTACGAGCAGTACTTC | CASSTDYEQYF
TRBJ2-3 | TRBV4-2 | - | few | TGTGCCAGCAGCCAAAATAGGGGGGACGGCGGAATCAGGGATACGCAGTATTTT | CASSQNRGDGGIRDTQYF
TRBJ2-1 | TRBV12-3/TRBV12-4 | - | - | TGTGCCAGCAGTATCCGGGACCTAAACAATGAGCAGTTCTTC | CASSIRDLNNEQFF
TRBJ1-2 | TRBV10-3 | - | - | TGTGCCATCAGTGGAAGGGCCCCCCGCTATGGCTACACCTTC | CAISGRAPRYGYTF
TRBJ2-1 | TRBV20-1 | TRBD2 | - | TGCAGTGCTAGAGATTTTAGCGGGAGGTCCTACAATGAGCAGTTCTTC | CSARDFSGRSYNEQFF
TRBJ2-7 | TRBV12-3/TRBV12-4 | - | - | TGTGCCAGCAGCCGCCGGGGATACAATGAGCAGTACTTC | CASSRRGYNEQYF
TRBJ2-7 | TRBV7-2 | - | few | TGTGCCAGCAGCGTACAGGTTGACAGCTCCTACGAGCAGTACTTC | CASSVQVDSSYEQYF
TRBJ2-7 | TRBV27 | - | - | TGTGCCAGCAGTTTCCAGACAGGCTCCTACGAGCAGTACTTC | CASSFQTGSYEQYF
TRBJ2-1 | TRBV4-3 | - | - | TGCGCCAGCAGCCAAGATATCGGACTTGAGCAGTTCTTC | CASSQDIGLEQFF
TRBJ2-1 | TRBV7-2 | TRBD2 | - | TGTGCCAGCAGCTTAGATAGCGGGAGCTACAATGAGCAGTTCTTC | CASSLDSGSYNEQFF
TRBJ2-2 | TRBV11-2 | TRBD1 | few | TGTGCCAGCAGCGTACAGGGGGTCTACACCGGGGAGCTGTTTTTT | CASSVQGVYTGELFF
TRBJ2-4 | TRBV29-1 | TRBD2 | few | TGCAGCGGGGGGGGGTCGGGAAACATTCAGTACTTC | CSGGGSGNIQYF